A selection of T cell receptor beta chains follows, all from one sample in a study of lung T cells in sarcoidosis with Löfgren's syndrome. TCRdb itself ran the reads through MiXCR, one entry per CDR3 protein. The sample shows approximately 19,000 distinct CDR3 sequences, roughly 21% of them seen only once. The sample comprised CD4+ T cells from PBMCs. All receptors derive from a human donor with sarcoidosis (Löfgren's syndrome or another form), or a control subject (not recorded which). Both conserved end residues are part of each CDR3. Each record gives: clone size, J gene, V gene, D gene, CDR3 DNA, CDR3 protein. D genes are given only for firm matches. Size tells how often a clone was seen (once, few, many) or the class of an expanded clone, and some rows leave it out.

>many|TRBJ1-1|TRBV3-1|TRBD1
TGTGCCAGCATCGGGACAGTCAACACTGAAGCTTTCTTT
CASIGTVNTEAFF
>few|TRBJ1-6|TRBV19|NA
TGTGCCAGTAGTATTTCGGGGGGCGCGGATTCACCCCTCCACTTT
CASSISGGADSPLHF
>many|TRBJ2-1|TRBV25-1|NA
TGTGCCACCTATGGGGGCAATGAGCAGTTCTTC
CATYGGNEQFF
>NA|TRBJ2-1|TRBV4-3|NA
TGCGCCAGCAGCCAAGAGTTTTCTAGCGTTCTTGGTAATGAGCAGTTCTTC
CASSQEFSSVLGNEQFF
>medium-sized|TRBJ1-1|TRBV28|NA
TGTGCCAGCAGACCGACAGTACTTGAAGCTTTCTTT
CASRPTVLEAFF
>many|TRBJ2-3|TRBV5-1|NA
TGCGCCAGCAGTCCCGGACTGTCGGAATACACAGATACGCAGTATTTT
CASSPGLSEYTDTQYF
>medium-sized|TRBJ2-7|TRBV6-1|TRBD1
TGTGCCAGCAGTCTCACAGGGGCGGCCTCCTACGAGCAGTACTTC
CASSLTGAASYEQYF
>many|TRBJ2-3|TRBV28|TRBD2
TGTGCCAGCAGTCCAGCGGGAGGGATGAGCACAGATACGCAGTATTTT
CASSPAGGMSTDTQYF
>many|TRBJ1-1|TRBV5-1|TRBD1
TGCGCCAGCAGCCCGGGACAGCGCAACACTGAAGCTTTCTTT
CASSPGQRNTEAFF
>many|TRBJ2-3|TRBV4-2|NA
TGTGCCAGCAGCCAAGGGACGACACGAATGGCTAGCACAGATACGCAGTATTTT
CASSQGTTRMASTDTQYF
>NA|TRBJ2-1|TRBV5-5|TRBD2
TGTGCCAGCAGCGCCGGGACTAGCGGGAACAATGAGCAGTTCTTC
CASSAGTSGNNEQFF
>medium-sized|TRBJ1-6|TRBV20-1|NA
TGCAGTGCCGAGGGACTGTATTCACCCCTCCACTTT
CSAEGLYSPLHF
>medium-sized|TRBJ1-1|TRBV28|NA
TGTGCCAGCAGGTCAGACGACAGACAAGCTTTCTTT
CASRSDDRQAFF
>medium-sized|TRBJ1-2|TRBV27|TRBD1
TGTGCCAGCAGCCCGACAGGGGAGTATGGCTACACCTTC
CASSPTGEYGYTF
>many|TRBJ1-1|TRBV20-1|NA
TGCAGTGCTCCCCCGGACCACCCGAGCACTGAAGCTTTCTTT
CSAPPDHPSTEAFF
>medium-sized|TRBJ1-3|TRBV20-1|NA
TGCAGTGCTAGAGATGCGGGTTTTGGAAACACCATATATTTT
CSARDAGFGNTIYF
>many|TRBJ2-2|TRBV6-6|NA
TGTGCCAGCAGTTACTCGACCGTCGGCGGAGGGAACACCGGGGAGCTGTTTTTT
CASSYSTVGGGNTGELFF
>medium-sized|TRBJ2-1|TRBV20-1|TRBD2
TGCAGTGCTAGTGGTTGGCTAGCGGAATACAATGAGCAGTTCTTC
CSASGWLAEYNEQFF
>many|TRBJ2-7|TRBV2|NA
TGTGCCAGCAGTGAAGATGACAGAGCCTACGAGCAGTACTTC
CASSEDDRAYEQYF
>many|TRBJ2-2|TRBV28|TRBD1
TGTGCCAGCTGTCAGGCCCCGGGGGCGACAGGGGCGAACACCGGGGAGCTGTTTTTT
CASCQAPGATGANTGELFF
>NA|TRBJ1-2|TRBV6-1|TRBD1
TGTGCCGGCAGTGAACGAGGGACAGTTGCAAACTATGGCTACATCTTC
CAGSERGTVANYGYIF
>many|TRBJ2-3|TRBV6-1|TRBD1
TGTGCCAGCAACCTAGACAGGGCGGGTGGAGATACGCAGTATTTT
CASNLDRAGGDTQYF
>many|TRBJ1-2|TRBV4-3|NA
TGCGCCAGCAGCCCTTCAAGACCCGAGGCCTATGGCTACACCTTC
CASSPSRPEAYGYTF
>many|TRBJ1-2|TRBV11-2|NA
TGTGCCAGCAGCTTTAGGGATGGCTACACCTTC
CASSFRDGYTF
>many|TRBJ2-7|TRBV12-3/TRBV12-4|NA
TGTGCCAGCAGCCGCAACTACGAGCAGTACTTC
CASSRNYEQYF
>many|TRBJ1-6|TRBV7-6|NA
TGTGCCAGCAGCTTAAGGCATGCGGATTCACCCCTCCACTTT
CASSLRHADSPLHF
>many|TRBJ1-3|TRBV19|NA
TGTGCCAGTAGTATCGGGACTCGACTCACCGGGCCTGGAAACACCATATATTTT
CASSIGTRLTGPGNTIYF
>medium-sized|TRBJ1-5|TRBV15|NA
TGTGCCACCAGCAGAGATCCCAGGGTGCCAAATCAGCCCCAGCATTTT
CATSRDPRVPNQPQHF
>many|TRBJ2-5|TRBV7-9|NA
TGTGCCAACAGCTCCGGGCTAGCAGGAGAGACCCAGTACTTC
CANSSGLAGETQYF
>many|TRBJ2-1|TRBV4-2|NA
TGTGCCAGCAGCATCGGGGGCCGTAATGAGCAGTTCTTC
CASSIGGRNEQFF
>NA|TRBJ2-3|TRBV11-3|TRBD2
TGTGCCAGCAGCCCTAGCGGGAGAGGAGATACGCAGTATTTT
CASSPSGRGDTQYF
>many|TRBJ1-4|TRBV24-1|TRBD1
TGTGCCACCAGTGCTCGCCCGGGACAGGAACGAAATGAAAAACTGTTTTTT
CATSARPGQERNEKLFF
>NA|TRBJ1-5|TRBV6-2/TRBV6-3|NA
TGTGCCACTCAGCGGGAGACAAATAGCAATCAGCCCCAGCATTTT
CATQRETNSNQPQHF
>NA|TRBJ2-1|TRBV29-1|NA
TGCAGCCTTCCCGGACGAACCTACAATGAGCAGTTCTTC
CSLPGRTYNEQFF
>medium-sized|TRBJ2-7|TRBV6-2/TRBV6-3|TRBD1
TGTGCCAGCGAGGGACAGATGAACTACGAGCAGTACTTC
CASEGQMNYEQYF
>many|TRBJ2-3|TRBV2|NA
TGTGCCAGGAGGAACGCGGGGGCGCACACAGATACGCAGTATTTT
CARRNAGAHTDTQYF
>many|TRBJ1-4|TRBV7-2|TRBD1
TGTGCCAGCAGCTTAGCGCTCTTTGACAGGGGGCAGAATGAAAAACTGTTTTTT
CASSLALFDRGQNEKLFF
>medium-sized|TRBJ2-2|TRBV28|TRBD1
TGTGCCAGCAGTTATCCGGGGACAGGGAACACCGGGGAGCTGTTTTTT
CASSYPGTGNTGELFF